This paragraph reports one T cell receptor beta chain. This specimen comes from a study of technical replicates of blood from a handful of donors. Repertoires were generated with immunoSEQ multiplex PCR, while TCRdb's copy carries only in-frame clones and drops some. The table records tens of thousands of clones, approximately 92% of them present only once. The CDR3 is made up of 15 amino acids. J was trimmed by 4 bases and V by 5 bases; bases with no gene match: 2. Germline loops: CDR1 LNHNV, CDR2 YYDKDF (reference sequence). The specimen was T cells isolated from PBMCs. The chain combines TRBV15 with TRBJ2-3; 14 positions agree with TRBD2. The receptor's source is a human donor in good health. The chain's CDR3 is CATSGGLAGADTQYF. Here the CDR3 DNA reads TGTGCCACCAGCGGGGGACTAGCGGGAGCAGATACGCAGTATTTT. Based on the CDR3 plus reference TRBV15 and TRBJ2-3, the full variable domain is DAMVIQNPRYQVTQFGKPVTLSCSQTLNHNVMYWYQQKSSQAPKLLFHYYDKDFNNEADTPDNFQSRRPNTSFCFLDIRSPGLGDTAMYLCATSGGLAGADTQYFGPGTRLTVL.